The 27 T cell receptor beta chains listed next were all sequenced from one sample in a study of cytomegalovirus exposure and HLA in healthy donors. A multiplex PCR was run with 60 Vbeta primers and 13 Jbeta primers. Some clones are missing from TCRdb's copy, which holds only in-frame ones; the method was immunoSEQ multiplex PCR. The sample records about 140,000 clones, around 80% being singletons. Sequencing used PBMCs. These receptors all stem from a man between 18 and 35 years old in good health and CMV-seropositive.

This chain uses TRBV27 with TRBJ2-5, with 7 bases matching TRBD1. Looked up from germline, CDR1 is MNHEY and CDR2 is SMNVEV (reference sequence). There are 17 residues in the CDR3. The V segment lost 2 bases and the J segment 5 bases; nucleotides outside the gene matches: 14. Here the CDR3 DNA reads TGTGCCAGCAGTTTAGTTAGGGGGCGATTTCCCGACGAGACCCAGTACTTC. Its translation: CASSLVRGRFPDETQYF.

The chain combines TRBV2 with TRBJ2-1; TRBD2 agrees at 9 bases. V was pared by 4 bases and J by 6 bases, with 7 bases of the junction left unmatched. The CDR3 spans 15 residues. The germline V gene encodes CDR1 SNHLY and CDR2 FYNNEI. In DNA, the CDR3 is TGTGCCAGCAGTGTCGGGCTAGCGGGAATCAATGAGCAGTTCTTC. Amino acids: CASSVGLAGINEQFF.

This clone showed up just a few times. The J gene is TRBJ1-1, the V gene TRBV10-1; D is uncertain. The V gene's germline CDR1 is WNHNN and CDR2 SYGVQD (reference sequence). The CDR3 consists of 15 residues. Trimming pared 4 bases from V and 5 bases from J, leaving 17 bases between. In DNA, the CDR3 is TGCGCCAGCAGTGGAAACAGACCATCCGGTACTGAAGCTTTCTTT. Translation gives CASSGNRPSGTEAFF.

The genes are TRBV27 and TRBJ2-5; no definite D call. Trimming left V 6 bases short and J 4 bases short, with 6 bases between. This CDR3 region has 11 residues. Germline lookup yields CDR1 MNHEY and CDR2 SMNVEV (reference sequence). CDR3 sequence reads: CASSSSETQYF. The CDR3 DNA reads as TGTGCCAGCAGCTCCTCAGAGACCCAGTACTTC.

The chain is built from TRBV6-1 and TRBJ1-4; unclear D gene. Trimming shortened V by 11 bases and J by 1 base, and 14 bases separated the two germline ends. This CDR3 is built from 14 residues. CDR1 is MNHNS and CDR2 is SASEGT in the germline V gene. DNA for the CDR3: TGTGCCCTCACTGAGGGCGGAACTAATGAAAAACTGTTTTTT. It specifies CALTEGGTNEKLFF.

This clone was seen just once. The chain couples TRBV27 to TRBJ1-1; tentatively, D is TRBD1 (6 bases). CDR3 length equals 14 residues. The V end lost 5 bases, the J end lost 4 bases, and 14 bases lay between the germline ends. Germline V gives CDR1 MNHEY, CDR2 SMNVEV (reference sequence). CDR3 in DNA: TGTGCCAGCAGTGAGGATTCAGGGGTCACTGAAGCTTTCTTT. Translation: CASSEDSGVTEAFF.

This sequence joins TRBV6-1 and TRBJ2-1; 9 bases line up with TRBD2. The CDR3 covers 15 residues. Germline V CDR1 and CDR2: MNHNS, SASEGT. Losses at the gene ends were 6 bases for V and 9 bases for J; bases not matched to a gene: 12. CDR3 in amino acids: CASRAGSGRNREQFF. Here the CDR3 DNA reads TGTGCCAGCAGAGCGGGCAGCGGGAGGAATCGTGAGCAGTTCTTC.

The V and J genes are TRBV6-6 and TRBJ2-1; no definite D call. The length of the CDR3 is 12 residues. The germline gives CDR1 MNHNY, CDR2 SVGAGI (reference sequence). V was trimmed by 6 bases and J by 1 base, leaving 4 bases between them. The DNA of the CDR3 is TGTGCCAGCAGCGGTTCCTACAATGAGCAGTTCTTC. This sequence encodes CASSGSYNEQFF.

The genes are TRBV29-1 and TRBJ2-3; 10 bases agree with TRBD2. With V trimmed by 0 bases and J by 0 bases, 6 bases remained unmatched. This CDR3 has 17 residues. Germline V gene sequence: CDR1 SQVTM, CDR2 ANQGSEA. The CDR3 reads CSVEDNNSGGSTDTQYF. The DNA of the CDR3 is TGCAGCGTTGAAGATAATAATAGCGGGGGGAGCACAGATACGCAGTATTTT.

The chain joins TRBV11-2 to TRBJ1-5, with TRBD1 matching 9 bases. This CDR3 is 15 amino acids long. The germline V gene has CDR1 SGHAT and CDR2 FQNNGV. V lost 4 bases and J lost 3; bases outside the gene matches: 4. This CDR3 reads CASSYTGGFNQPQHF. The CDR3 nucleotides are TGTGCCAGCAGCTACACAGGGGGCTTCAATCAGCCCCAGCATTTT.

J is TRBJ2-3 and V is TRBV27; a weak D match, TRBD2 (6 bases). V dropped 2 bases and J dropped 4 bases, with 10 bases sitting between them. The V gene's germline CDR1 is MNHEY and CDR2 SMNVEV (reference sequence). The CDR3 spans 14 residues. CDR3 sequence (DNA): TGTGCCAGCAGTTTACGGGGGTCAGCAGATACGCAGTATTTT. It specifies CASSLRGSADTQYF.

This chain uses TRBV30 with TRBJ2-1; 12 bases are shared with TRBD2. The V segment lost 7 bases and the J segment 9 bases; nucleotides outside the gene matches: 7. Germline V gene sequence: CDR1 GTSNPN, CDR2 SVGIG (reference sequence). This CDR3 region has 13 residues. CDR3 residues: CAFQTSGSSEQFF. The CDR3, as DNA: TGTGCCTTTCAGACTAGCGGGAGCAGTGAGCAGTTCTTC. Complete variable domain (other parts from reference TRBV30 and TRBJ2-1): SQTIHQWPATLVQPVGSPLSLECTVEGTSNPNLYWYRQAAGRGLQLLFYSVGIGQISSEVPQNLSASRPQDRQFILSSKKLLLSDSGFYLCAFQTSGSSEQFFGPGTRLTVL.

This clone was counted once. CDR3 coding DNA: TGCGCCAGCAGCCAAACAGGGTTCGTAGAGACCCAGTACTTC. Amino acid sequence: CASSQTGFVETQYF. The rearrangement uses TRBV4-1 and TRBJ2-5; D is possibly TRBD1 (6 bases). V was pared by 2 bases and J by 4 bases, with 11 bases between. This CDR3 has 14 residues. Germline loops: CDR1 MGHRA, CDR2 YSYEKL.

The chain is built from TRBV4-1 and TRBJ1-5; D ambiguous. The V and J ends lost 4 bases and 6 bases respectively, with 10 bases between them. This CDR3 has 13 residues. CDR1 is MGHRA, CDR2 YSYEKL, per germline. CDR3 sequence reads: CASSPPGGQPQHF. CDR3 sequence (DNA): TGCGCCAGCAGCCCCCCTGGAGGTCAGCCCCAGCATTTT.

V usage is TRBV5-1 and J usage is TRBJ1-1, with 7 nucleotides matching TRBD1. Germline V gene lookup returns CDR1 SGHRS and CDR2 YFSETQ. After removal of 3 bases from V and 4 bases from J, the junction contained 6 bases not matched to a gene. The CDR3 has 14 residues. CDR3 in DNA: TGCGCCAGCAGCTCCACCCCAGGGGGCACTGAAGCTTTCTTT. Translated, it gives CASSSTPGGTEAFF.

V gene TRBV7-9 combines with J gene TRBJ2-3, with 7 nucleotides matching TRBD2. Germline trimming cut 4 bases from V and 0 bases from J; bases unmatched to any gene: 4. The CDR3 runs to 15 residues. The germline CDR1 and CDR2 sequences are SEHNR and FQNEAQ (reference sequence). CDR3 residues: CASSSGTTSTDTQYF. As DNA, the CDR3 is TGTGCCAGCAGCTCTGGGACTACTAGCACAGATACGCAGTATTTT.

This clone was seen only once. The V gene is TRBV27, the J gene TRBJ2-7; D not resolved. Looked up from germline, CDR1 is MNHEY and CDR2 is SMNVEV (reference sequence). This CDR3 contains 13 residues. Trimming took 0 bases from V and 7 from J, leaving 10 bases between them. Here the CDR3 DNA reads TGTGCCAGCAGTTTATCGATAGTTTGTGAGCAGTACTTC. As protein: CASSLSIVCEQYF.

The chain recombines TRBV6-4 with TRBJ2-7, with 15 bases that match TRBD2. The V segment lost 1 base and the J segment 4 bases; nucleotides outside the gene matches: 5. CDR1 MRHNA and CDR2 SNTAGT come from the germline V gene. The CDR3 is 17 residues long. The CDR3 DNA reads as TGTGCCAGCAGTGACTGGGCAGGACTAGCGGGAGGGTACGAGCAGTACTTC. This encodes CASSDWAGLAGGYEQYF.

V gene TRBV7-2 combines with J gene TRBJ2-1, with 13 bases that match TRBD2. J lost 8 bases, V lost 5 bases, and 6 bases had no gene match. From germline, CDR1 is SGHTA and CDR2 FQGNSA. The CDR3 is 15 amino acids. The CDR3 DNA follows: TGTGCCAGCAGCCGGACTAGCGGGAGCGTCGATGAGCAGTTCTTC. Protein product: CASSRTSGSVDEQFF.

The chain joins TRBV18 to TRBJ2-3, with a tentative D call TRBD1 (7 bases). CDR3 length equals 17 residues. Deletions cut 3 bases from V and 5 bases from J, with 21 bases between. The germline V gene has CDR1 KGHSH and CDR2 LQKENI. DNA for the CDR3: TGTGCCAGCTCACCGTTACTAGCAGGGGGTCTGGAAGATACGCAGTATTTT. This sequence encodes CASSPLLAGGLEDTQYF.

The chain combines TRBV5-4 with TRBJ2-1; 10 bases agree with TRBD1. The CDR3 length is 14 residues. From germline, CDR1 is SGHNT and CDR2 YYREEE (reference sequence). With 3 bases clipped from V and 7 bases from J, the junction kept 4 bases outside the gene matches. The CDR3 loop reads CASSSPGQGNEQFF. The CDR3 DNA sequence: TGTGCCAGCAGCTCACCGGGACAGGGGAATGAGCAGTTCTTC.

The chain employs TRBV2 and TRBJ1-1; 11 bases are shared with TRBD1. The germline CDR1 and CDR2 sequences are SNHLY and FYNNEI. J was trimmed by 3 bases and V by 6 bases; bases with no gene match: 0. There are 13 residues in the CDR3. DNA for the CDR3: TGTGCCAGCAGGGACAGGGGGCACACTGAAGCTTTCTTT. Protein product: CASRDRGHTEAFF.

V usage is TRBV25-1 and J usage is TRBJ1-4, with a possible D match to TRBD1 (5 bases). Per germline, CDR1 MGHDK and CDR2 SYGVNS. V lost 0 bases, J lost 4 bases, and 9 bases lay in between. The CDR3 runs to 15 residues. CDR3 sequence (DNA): TGTGCCAGCAGTGAATATAAGGGACTTAATGAAAAACTGTTTTTT. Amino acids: CASSEYKGLNEKLFF.

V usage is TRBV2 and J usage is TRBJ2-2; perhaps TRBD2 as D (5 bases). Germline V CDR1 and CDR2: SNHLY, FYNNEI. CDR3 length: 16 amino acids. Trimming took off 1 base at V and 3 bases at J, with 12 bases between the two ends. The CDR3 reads CASSEGTAADTGELFF. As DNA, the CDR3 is TGTGCCAGCAGTGAAGGGACGGCAGCGGACACCGGGGAGCTGTTTTTT.

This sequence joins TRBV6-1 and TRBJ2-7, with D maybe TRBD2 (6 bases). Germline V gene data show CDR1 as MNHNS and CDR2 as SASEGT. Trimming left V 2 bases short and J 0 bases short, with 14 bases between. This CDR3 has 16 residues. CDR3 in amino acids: CASSEPGLSNSYEQYF. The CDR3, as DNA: TGTGCCAGCAGTGAACCGGGACTCAGCAACTCCTACGAGCAGTACTTC.

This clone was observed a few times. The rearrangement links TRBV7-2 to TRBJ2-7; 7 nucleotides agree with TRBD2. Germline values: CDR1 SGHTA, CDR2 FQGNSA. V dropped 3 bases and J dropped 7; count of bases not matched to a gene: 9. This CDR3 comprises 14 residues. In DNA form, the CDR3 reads TGTGCCAGCAGCTTTGGCGGGAGTGTTTGGGAGCAGTACTTC. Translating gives CASSFGGSVWEQYF.

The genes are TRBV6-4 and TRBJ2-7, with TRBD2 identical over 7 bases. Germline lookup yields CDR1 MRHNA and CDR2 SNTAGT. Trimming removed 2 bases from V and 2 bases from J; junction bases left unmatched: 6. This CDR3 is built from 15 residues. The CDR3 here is CASSDRGSDTYEQYF. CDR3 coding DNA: TGTGCCAGCAGTGACCGCGGGAGTGACACCTACGAGCAGTACTTC.